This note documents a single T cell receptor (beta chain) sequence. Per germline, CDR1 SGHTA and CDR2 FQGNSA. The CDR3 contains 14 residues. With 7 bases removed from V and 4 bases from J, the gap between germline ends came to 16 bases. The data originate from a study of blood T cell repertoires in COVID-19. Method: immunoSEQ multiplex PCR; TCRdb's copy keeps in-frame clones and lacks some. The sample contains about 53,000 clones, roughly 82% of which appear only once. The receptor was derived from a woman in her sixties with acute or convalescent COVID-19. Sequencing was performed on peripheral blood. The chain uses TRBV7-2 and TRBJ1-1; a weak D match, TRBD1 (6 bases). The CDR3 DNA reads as TGTGCCAGCACCGAAGTCTCAGGGGTCACTGAAGCTTTCTTT. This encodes CASTEVSGVTEAFF.